The 10 T cell receptor beta chains listed next were all sequenced from one sample in a study of blood T cell repertoires in COVID-19. Sequenced by immunoSEQ multiplex PCR; TCRdb stores in-frame clones only, minus some. Of 25,000 to 35,000 clones detected, roughly 87% appear once; the ten largest clones hold about 26%. The sample taken for sequencing was peripheral blood. The source of these receptors is a human donor in a cohort sampled during active COVID-19.

V gene TRBV7-8 combines with J gene TRBJ2-3; 9 bases are shared with TRBD2. Germline V lookup: CDR1 SGHVS, CDR2 FQNEAQ. The CDR3 runs to 16 residues. The trim removed 1 base at V and 0 bases at J, leaving 2 bases unmatched. As DNA, the CDR3 is TGTGCCAGCAGCTTAGTTCTAGCGGGGAGCACAGATACGCAGTATTTT. Translating it yields CASSLVLAGSTDTQYF.

The rearrangement links TRBV5-1 to TRBJ2-7, with 11 positions matching TRBD1. V lost 0 bases, J lost 4 bases, and 6 bases stayed unmatched. Germline loops: CDR1 SGHRS, CDR2 YFSETQ. The CDR3 is made up of 16 amino acids. CDR3: CASSLGRGTGGYEQYF. The CDR3 DNA reads TGCGCCAGCAGCTTGGGGAGAGGGACAGGGGGGTACGAGCAGTACTTC.

The CDR3 spells CAWRGRSYEQYF. In DNA form, the CDR3 reads TGTGCCTGGAGGGGCAGGTCCTACGAGCAGTACTTC. The chain joins TRBV30 to TRBJ2-7; no clear D gene. The CDR3 loop spans 12 amino acids. Trimming stripped 3 bases from V and 1 base from J, with 7 bases between. CDR1 GTSNPN and CDR2 SVGIG come from the germline V gene (reference sequence).

The chain has TRBV6-5 and TRBJ2-7; TRBD1 matches 7 bases. The CDR3 consists of 16 residues. The V gene end was trimmed by 4 bases and the J gene end by 5 bases; junction bases not matched to a gene: 14. The germline V gene has CDR1 MNHEY and CDR2 SVGAGI. CDR3 in amino acids: CASSSRQGVNEDEQYF. CDR3 sequence (DNA): TGTGCCAGCAGTTCCAGACAGGGTGTAAACGAAGACGAGCAGTACTTC.

This sequence joins TRBV19 and TRBJ2-3, with TRBD1 matching over 9 bases. The germline CDR1 and CDR2 sequences are LNHDA and SQIVND (reference sequence). V was pared by 8 bases and J by 2 bases, with 8 bases of the junction left unmatched. This CDR3 region has 15 residues. CDR3 amino acids: CASDRGSEITDTQYF. CDR3 coding DNA: TGTGCCAGTGACAGGGGGTCGGAAATCACAGATACGCAGTATTTT. Combining the CDR3 with reference TRBV19 and TRBJ2-3 gives the whole variable domain DGGITQSPKYLFRKEGQNVTLSCEQNLNHDAMYWYRQDPGQGLRLIYYSQIVNDFQKGDIAEGYSVSREKKESFPLTVTSAQKNPTAFYLCASDRGSEITDTQYFGPGTRLTVL.

This clone is judged medium-sized. The genes are TRBV6-6 and TRBJ2-7; D might be TRBD2 (7 bases). V dropped 10 bases and J dropped 2 bases, with 15 bases sitting between them. Germline V gene data show CDR1 as MNHNY and CDR2 as SVGAGI (reference sequence). This CDR3 contains 13 residues. This CDR3 is CATLRGLTYEQYF. The CDR3 region has the DNA TGTGCCACCCTGCGGGGGCTAACCTACGAGCAGTACTTC.

The chain joins TRBV18 to TRBJ2-5; 10 nucleotides agree with TRBD1. This CDR3 comprises 15 residues. V gave up 1 base and J gave up 6 bases; unmatched junction bases: 5. Germline V gene sequence: CDR1 KGHSH, CDR2 LQKENI. The CDR3 protein is CASSPHRTGGQTQYF. The CDR3 nucleotides are TGTGCCAGCTCACCACATAGGACAGGGGGGCAGACCCAGTACTTC.

This clone is a singleton in its sample. V is TRBV6-2 or TRBV6-3 and J is TRBJ2-2; D not resolved. Germline CDR1 reads MNHEY; CDR2 reads SVGEGT. The CDR3 is 13 amino acids. V was cut by 5 bases and J by 6 bases, with 10 bases left in between. In nucleotides, the CDR3 is TGTGCCAGCAGTGCATTAGTCCCCGGGGAGCTGTTTTTT. Its translation: CASSALVPGELFF.

The rearrangement links TRBV28 to TRBJ1-1; 7 positions agree with TRBD1. From germline, CDR1 is MDHEN and CDR2 SYDVKM. The CDR3 has 13 amino acids. V lost 2 bases, J lost 7 bases, and 4 bases stayed unmatched. CDR3 amino acids: CASSLNRGNEAFF. CDR3 bases: TGTGCCAGCAGTTTAAACAGGGGCAATGAAGCTTTCTTT. Using reference TRBV28 and TRBJ1-1 for the parts outside the CDR3, the full variable domain is DVKVTQSSRYLVKRTGEKVFLECVQDMDHENMFWYRQDPGLGLRLIYFSYDVKMKEKGDIPEGYSVSREKKERFSLILESASTNQTSMYLCASSLNRGNEAFFGQGTRLTVV.

J is TRBJ2-5 and V is TRBV29-1; D is possibly TRBD2 (5 bases). Trimming shortened V by 8 bases and J by 5 bases, and 18 bases separated the two germline ends. Germline assignment: CDR1 SQVTM and CDR2 ANQGSEA. This CDR3 comprises 13 residues. As DNA, the CDR3 is TGCAGCCTCTCGGGGTTGGGATATGAGACCCAGTACTTC. This sequence encodes CSLSGLGYETQYF. Full variable domain (rest looked up from reference TRBV29-1 and TRBJ2-5): SAVISQKPSRDICQRGTSLTIQCQVDSQVTMMFWYRQQPGQSLTLIATANQGSEATYESGFVIDKFPISRPNLTFSTLTVSNMSPEDSSIYLCSLSGLGYETQYFGPGTRLLVL.